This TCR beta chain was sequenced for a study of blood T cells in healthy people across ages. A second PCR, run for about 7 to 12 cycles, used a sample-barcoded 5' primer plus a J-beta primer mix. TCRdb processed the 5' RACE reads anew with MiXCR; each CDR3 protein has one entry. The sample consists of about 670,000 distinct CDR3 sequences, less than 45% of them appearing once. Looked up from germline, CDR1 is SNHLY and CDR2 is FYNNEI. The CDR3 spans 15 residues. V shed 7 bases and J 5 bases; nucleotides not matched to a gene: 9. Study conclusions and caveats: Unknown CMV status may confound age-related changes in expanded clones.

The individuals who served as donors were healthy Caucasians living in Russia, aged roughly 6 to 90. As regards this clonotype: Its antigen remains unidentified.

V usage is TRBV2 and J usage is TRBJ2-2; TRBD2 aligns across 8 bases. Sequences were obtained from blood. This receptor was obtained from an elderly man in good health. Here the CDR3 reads CASNEVAGSTGELFF. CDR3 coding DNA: TGTGCCAGCAATGAGGTAGCGGGATCGACCGGGGAGCTGTTTTTT.